These 21 T cell receptor beta chains originate from one sample sequenced in a study of T cell responses to AZD1222 COVID-19 vaccine. The protocol was immunoSEQ multiplex PCR, while the TCRdb copy is restricted to in-frame clones and leaves out a portion. This table holds under 95,000 clones, roughly 90% found once. The sample consisted of peripheral blood, taken 28 days after the second AZD1222 dose. These receptors were obtained from an adult who received the AZD1222 COVID-19 vaccine.

The rearrangement uses TRBV29-1 and TRBJ2-7, with 10 nucleotides matching TRBD1. Trimming took 4 bases from V and 6 from J; bases not matched to a gene: 6. This CDR3 comprises 13 residues. Germline assignment: CDR1 SQVTM and CDR2 ANQGSEA. For the CDR3, the DNA is TGCAGCGTTGTTCGGGACAGGGGATCCGAGCAGTACTTC. As protein: CSVVRDRGSEQYF.

This sequence joins TRBV7-9 and TRBJ1-1; a possible D gene is TRBD1 (5 bases). The CDR3 spans 16 residues. V lost 2 bases, J lost 5 bases, and 18 bases lay in between. Germline CDR1 reads SEHNR; CDR2 reads FQNEAQ (reference sequence). The CDR3 region has the DNA TGTGCCAGCAGCTTAATAGCAGGGCCAATGGGGACTGAAGCTTTCTTT. Translated, it gives CASSLIAGPMGTEAFF. Variable domain in full (rest from reference TRBV7-9 and TRBJ1-1): DTGVSQNPRHKITKRGQNVTFRCDPISEHNRLYWYRQTLGQGPEFLTYFQNEAQLEKSRLLSDRFSAERPKGSFSTLEIQRTEQGDSAMYLCASSLIAGPMGTEAFFGQGTRLTVV.

The chain recombines TRBV5-1 with TRBJ1-4, with a tentative D call TRBD1 (5 bases). The CDR3 runs to 18 residues. The germline CDR1 and CDR2 sequences are SGHRS and YFSETQ. V was cut by 4 bases and J by 0 bases, with 19 bases left in between. In nucleotides, the CDR3 is TGCGCCAGCAGCGGGGCCGACAGCAGGAGGGCAACTAATGAAAAACTGTTTTTT. It specifies CASSGADSRRATNEKLFF.

This sequence joins TRBV2 and TRBJ2-7, with TRBD2 as a possible D gene (7 bases). V gave up 7 bases and J gave up 3 bases, with 19 bases separating them. The CDR3 runs to 15 residues. CDR1 and CDR2 (germline): SNHLY, FYNNEI. The CDR3 here is CASKGVGGGHYEQYF. The CDR3 nucleotides are TGTGCCAGCAAGGGGGTGGGCGGGGGACACTACGAGCAGTACTTC. Complete variable domain (other parts from reference TRBV2 and TRBJ2-7): EPEVTQTPSHQVTQMGQEVILRCVPISNHLYFYWYRQILGQKVEFLVSFYNNEISEKSEIFDDQFSVERPDGSNFTLKIRSTKLEDSAMYFCASKGVGGGHYEQYFGPGTRLTVT.

With respect to this clone: Other DNA sequences in this sample translate to the same CDR3. This chain links TRBV18 with TRBJ1-5; no clear D gene. V was cut by 3 bases and J by 4 bases, with 7 bases left in between. The CDR3 is 13 residues long. Germline V lookup: CDR1 KGHSH, CDR2 LQKENI. CDR3 sequence: CASSPGENQPQHF. The CDR3 DNA is TGTGCCAGCTCACCCGGGGAAAATCAGCCCCAGCATTTT. Full variable domain (rest looked up from reference TRBV18 and TRBJ1-5): NAGVMQNPRHLVRRRGQEARLRCSPMKGHSHVYWYRQLPEEGLKFMVYLQKENIIDESGMPKERFSAEFPKEGPSILRIQQVVRGDSAAYFCASSPGENQPQHFGDGTRLSIL.

The genes are TRBV30 and TRBJ1-4; D is unresolved. V gave up 4 bases and J gave up 5 bases, with 14 bases separating them. Germline V gene lookup returns CDR1 GTSNPN and CDR2 SVGIG (reference sequence). This CDR3 contains 14 residues. The CDR3 sequence is CAWNDGGLNEKLFF. The CDR3, as DNA: TGTGCCTGGAACGATGGAGGGCTAAATGAAAAACTGTTTTTT.

The sample holds one count of this clone. The CDR3: CATSGGHLSGANVLTF. The CDR3 bases are TGTGCCACCAGTGGGGGACACCTCTCTGGGGCCAACGTCCTGACTTTC. The chain has TRBV24-1 and TRBJ2-6; D is perhaps TRBD1 (6 bases). V was clipped by 5 bases and J by 0 bases, with 10 bases between them. CDR3 size: 16 residues. The germline V gene has CDR1 KGHDR and CDR2 SFDVKD.

This clone was seen just once. V is TRBV6-5 and J is TRBJ1-1, with D hard to call. The V end lost 6 bases, the J end lost 6 bases, and 14 bases lay between the germline ends. This CDR3 contains 13 residues. The germline gives CDR1 MNHEY, CDR2 SVGAGI. This chain's CDR3 is CASRPGPHAEAFF. For the CDR3, the DNA is TGTGCCAGCAGACCGGGCCCGCACGCTGAAGCTTTCTTT.

The chain is built from TRBV5-1 and TRBJ2-2, with D hard to call. The CDR3 sequence is 12 residues long. Germline lookup yields CDR1 SGHRS and CDR2 YFSETQ. V was cut by 4 bases and J by 2 bases, with 3 bases left in between. The CDR3 region has the DNA TGCGCCAGCAGCGGTAACACCGGGGAGCTGTTTTTT. This sequence encodes CASSGNTGELFF.

V is TRBV5-4 and J is TRBJ2-2; 8 nucleotides match TRBD1. This CDR3 is 13 amino acids long. Germline CDR1 is SGHNT and CDR2 is YYREEE (reference sequence). Germline trimming cut 5 bases from V and 6 bases from J; bases unmatched to any gene: 3. CDR3 residues: CASSPTGAGELFF. CDR3 coding DNA: TGTGCCAGCAGTCCGACAGGGGCCGGGGAGCTGTTTTTT.

This sequence joins TRBV11-2 and TRBJ2-3; 7 bases line up with TRBD1. Per the germline V gene, CDR1 is SGHAT and CDR2 is FQNNGV. The CDR3 extends over 14 amino acids. Trimming took 5 bases from V and 4 from J; bases not matched to a gene: 6. CDR3 bases: TGTGCCAGCAGCATAAACAGGGGCCCAGATACGCAGTATTTT. Amino acids: CASSINRGPDTQYF.

This clone was observed a handful of times. The chain links TRBV15 to TRBJ2-5; D may be TRBD2 (7 bases). The germline CDR1 and CDR2 sequences are LNHNV and YYDKDF (reference sequence). CDR3 length equals 16 residues. Trimming took 0 bases from V and 4 from J, leaving 15 bases between them. The CDR3 protein is CATSRDWGGNSETQYF. Written as DNA, the CDR3 is TGTGCCACCAGCAGAGATTGGGGGGGCAACTCAGAGACCCAGTACTTC.

The CDR3 DNA reads TGTGCCAGCAGCCCCGGGGGCAGGGGATCCTACGAGCAGTACTTC. The encoded protein is CASSPGGRGSYEQYF. The chain recombines TRBV9 with TRBJ2-7; TRBD1 or TRBD2 may be the D gene (6 bases each). This CDR3 contains 15 residues. V was clipped by 4 bases and J by 1 base, with 15 bases between them. Germline CDR1 SGDLS, CDR2 YYNGEE.

The J gene is TRBJ1-1, the V gene TRBV9, with D unclear. Germline V gives CDR1 SGDLS, CDR2 YYNGEE. CDR3 length: 13 residues. Trimming stripped 0 bases from V and 1 base from J, with 4 bases between. The CDR3 bases are TGTGCCAGCAGCGTAGCCCCGAACACTGAAGCTTTCTTT. This gives the protein CASSVAPNTEAFF.

The rearrangement joins TRBV13 to TRBJ2-7; a weak D match, TRBD2 (5 bases). The germline V gene encodes CDR1 PRHDT and CDR2 FYEKMQ (reference sequence). The ends were cut back, 5 bases at V and 1 base at J, with 9 bases in the middle. The length of the CDR3 is 13 residues. CDR3 amino acids: CASSLRGSYEQYF. DNA of the CDR3: TGTGCCAGCAGCCTACGAGGGTCCTACGAGCAGTACTTC. The full variable domain, completed using reference TRBV13 and TRBJ2-7, is AAGVIQSPRHLIKEKRETATLKCYPIPRHDTVYWYQQGPGQDPQFLISFYEKMQSDKGSIPDRFSAQQFSDYHSELNMSSLELGDSALYFCASSLRGSYEQYFGPGTRLTVT.

The chain is built from TRBV28 and TRBJ2-2; 7 bases match TRBD1. This CDR3 has 18 residues. V shed 2 bases and J 3 bases; nucleotides not matched to a gene: 12. Looked up from germline, CDR1 is MDHEN and CDR2 is SYDVKM. This CDR3 reads CASSLRDRVARDTGELFF. CDR3 in DNA: TGTGCCAGCAGTTTAAGAGACAGGGTGGCGCGAGACACCGGGGAGCTGTTTTTT.

This clone was seen only a few times. This chain links TRBV5-6 with TRBJ2-7; D is uncertain. The V gene lost 0 bases and the J gene lost 6 bases, with 4 bases spanning the gap. Germline V CDR1 and CDR2: SGHDT, YYEEEE. The length of the CDR3 is 11 residues. For the CDR3, the DNA is TGTGCCAGCAGCTTGGAGGGCGAGCAGTACTTC. It translates to CASSLEGEQYF.

This clone occurred once. The chain uses TRBV4-2 and TRBJ1-3; possibly TRBD1 for D (5 bases). CDR1 is LGHNA, CDR2 YNFKEQ, per germline. The germline V and J ends were trimmed by 2 bases and 0 bases, with 8 bases remaining between them. The CDR3 consists of 15 residues. Written as DNA, the CDR3 is TGTGCCAGCAGCCAATCGACAGTCTCTGGAAACACCATATATTTT. Translation: CASSQSTVSGNTIYF.

This CDR3 is CASSSPQGPQETQYF. DNA for the CDR3: TGTGCCAGCAGCTCCCCACAGGGACCACAAGAGACCCAGTACTTC. The chain joins TRBV5-4 to TRBJ2-5; D is perhaps TRBD1 (6 bases). V was cut by 3 bases and J by 2 bases, with 14 bases left in between. CDR1 and CDR2 from the germline V gene are SGHNT and YYREEE (reference sequence). The CDR3 contains 15 residues.

The chain has TRBV27 and TRBJ2-3; D ambiguous. Germline V gene lookup returns CDR1 MNHEY and CDR2 SMNVEV (reference sequence). Deletions cut 5 bases from V and 0 bases from J, with 9 bases between. The CDR3 runs to 14 residues. CDR3 sequence (DNA): TGTGCCAGCAGTGGCTTTGGGAGCACAGATACGCAGTATTTT. It specifies CASSGFGSTDTQYF.

CDR3 DNA sequence: TGTGCCAGCAGGCGGGGAGGGCGGGGGATAACCTACGAGCAGTACTTC. It specifies CASRRGGRGITYEQYF. This rearrangement joins TRBV28 to TRBJ2-7, with 7 bases lining up with TRBD2. V lost 6 bases to trimming and J lost 2 bases; unmatched junction nucleotides: 13. The V gene's germline CDR1 is MDHEN and CDR2 SYDVKM. This CDR3 spans 16 amino acids.